This TCR beta chain emerged from a study of T cells in Graves' hyperthyroidism and ophthalmopathy. Germline-derived CDR1 and CDR2 are KGHSH and LQKENI. Trimming stripped 6 bases from V and 7 bases from J, with 9 bases between. This CDR3 is built from 11 residues. RNA transcripts provided the source from which TCR beta CDR3 regions were amplified. Initially, a first-round RT-PCR of the TCR CDR3 employed the HTBI primer set. TCRdb analysed the multiplex PCR reads with MiXCR anew, one entry per CDR3 protein. Of over 250,000 distinct CDR3 sequences in the sample, about 17% are singletons; the top ten hold less than 70%. This clonotype was seen repeatedly, ten times or more. Clinical symptoms, serum thyroxine and TRAb, thyroid ultrasound and orbital computed tomography were used for the diagnoses.

The source material was blood. The gene calls are TRBV18 and TRBJ1-1; D not resolved. This clonotype was sampled from a woman aged 60-70 years with Graves' ophthalmopathy. The CDR3 loop reads CASSLDDEAFF. CDR3 coding DNA: TGTGCCAGCTCCCTAGACGATGAAGCTTTCTTT.